This TCR beta chain was sequenced in a study of response to subunit inactivated influenza vaccine. Broader study findings: Few additional T cells are recruited per seasonal influenza vaccination, authors suggested.

MiXCR was run by TCRdb on the RT-PCR reads, yielding one entry per CDR3 protein. This repertoire shows about 780,000 distinct CDR3 sequences, about a fifth found once; its top ten account for roughly a tenth. At least ten counts were recorded for this clonotype. Its cognate antigen is unknown. Here the sequenced sample was PBMCs from blood, taken 5 days after vaccination. This clonotype was sampled from a man between 50 and 59 years old who received an inactivated influenza vaccine.

The CDR3 region has the DNA TGTGCCAGCAGTTACTCGTGGGGGAACACTGAAGCTTTCTTT. Protein: CASSYSWGNTEAFF. The V and J genes are TRBV6-5 and TRBJ1-1; D gene ambiguous. This CDR3 region has 14 residues. The germline V and J ends were trimmed by 0 bases and 1 base, with 6 bases remaining between them. Germline CDR1 is MNHEY and CDR2 is SVGAGI.